This T cell receptor beta chain appears in the sequencing data of a study of CD8+CD57+ T cells in acquired aplastic anemia. The CDR3 sequence is 15 residues long. Trimming shortened V by 2 bases and J by 0 bases, and 14 bases separated the two germline ends. CDR1 is SQVTM and CDR2 is ANQGSEA in the germline V gene. Only patients with CD8+CD57+ cell expansion on flow cytometry were chosen for sequencing. Patients were treatment-naive when blood was sampled. Profiling of TCR beta VDJ combinations and CDR3 sequences used genomic DNA as template. TCRdb re-derived calls from the reads in MiXCR, one entry per CDR3 protein. The top ten clones hold approximately 81% of a sample with 80,000 or so distinct CDR3 sequences, roughly three quarters of them seen once.

The clonotype was recovered from a human donor with aplastic anemia. The V gene is TRBV29-1, the J gene TRBJ2-7; possible D gene TRBD1, 5 bases. The sample was sorted CD4+, CD8+, or CD8+CD57+ T cells (not recorded which) from PBMCs. The CDR3 sequence is CSVELRQTSSYEQYF. Here the CDR3 DNA reads TGCAGCGTTGAACTGCGACAGACAAGCTCCTACGAGCAGTACTTC.